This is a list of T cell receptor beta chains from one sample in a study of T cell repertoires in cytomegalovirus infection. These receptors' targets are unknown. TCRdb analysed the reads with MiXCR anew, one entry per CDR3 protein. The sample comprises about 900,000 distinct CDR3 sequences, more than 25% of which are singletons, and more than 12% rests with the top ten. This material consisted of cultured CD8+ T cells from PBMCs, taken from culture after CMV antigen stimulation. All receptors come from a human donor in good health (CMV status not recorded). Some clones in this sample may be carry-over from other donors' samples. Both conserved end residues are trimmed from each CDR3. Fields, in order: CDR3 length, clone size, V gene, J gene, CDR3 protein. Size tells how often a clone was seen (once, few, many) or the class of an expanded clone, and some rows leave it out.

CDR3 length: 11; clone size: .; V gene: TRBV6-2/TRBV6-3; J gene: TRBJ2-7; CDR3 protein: ATGGGLSYEQY
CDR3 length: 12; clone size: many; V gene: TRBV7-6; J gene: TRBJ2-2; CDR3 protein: ASSFRGPTGELF
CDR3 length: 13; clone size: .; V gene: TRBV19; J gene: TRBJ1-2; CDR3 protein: ASSHLGEANYGYT
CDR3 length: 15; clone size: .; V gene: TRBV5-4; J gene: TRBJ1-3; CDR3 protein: ASSRYGQGLSGNTIY
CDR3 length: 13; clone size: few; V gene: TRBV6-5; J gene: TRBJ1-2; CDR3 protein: ASSYEGPWPYGYT
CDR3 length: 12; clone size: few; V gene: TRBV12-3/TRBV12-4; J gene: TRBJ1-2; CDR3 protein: ASSLAPRVYGYT
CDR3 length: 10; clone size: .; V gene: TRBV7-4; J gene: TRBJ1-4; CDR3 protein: ASTHLRGELF
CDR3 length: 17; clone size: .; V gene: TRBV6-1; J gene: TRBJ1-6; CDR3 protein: ASSWSFLEGSSYNSPLH
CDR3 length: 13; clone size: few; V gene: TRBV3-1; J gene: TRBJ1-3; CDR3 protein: ASSRGSDSGNTIY
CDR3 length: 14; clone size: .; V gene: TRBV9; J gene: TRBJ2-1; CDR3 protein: ASSVQGPDPYNEQF
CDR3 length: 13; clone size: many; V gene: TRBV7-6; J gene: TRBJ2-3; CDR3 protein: ASSGTSGLTDTQY
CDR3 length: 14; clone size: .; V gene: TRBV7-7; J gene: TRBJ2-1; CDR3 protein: ASSLTTSGDYNEQF
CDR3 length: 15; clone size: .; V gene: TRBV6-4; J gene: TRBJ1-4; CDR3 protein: ASRWCRQGESNEKLF
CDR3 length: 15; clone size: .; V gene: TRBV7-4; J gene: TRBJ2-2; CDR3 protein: ASSYSGQGDHTGELF
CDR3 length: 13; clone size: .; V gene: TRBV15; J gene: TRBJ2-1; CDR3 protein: ATSRDRGDGNEQF
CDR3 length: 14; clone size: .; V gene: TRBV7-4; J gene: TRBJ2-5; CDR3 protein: ASSHTGTAAQETQY
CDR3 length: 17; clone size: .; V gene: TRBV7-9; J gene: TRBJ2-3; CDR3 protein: ASSVISTSGGAYTDTQY
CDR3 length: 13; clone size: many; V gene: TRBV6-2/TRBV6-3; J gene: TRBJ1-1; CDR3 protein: ASSYSTDLNTEAF
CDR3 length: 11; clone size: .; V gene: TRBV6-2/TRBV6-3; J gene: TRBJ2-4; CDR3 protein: ASTPGAASIQY
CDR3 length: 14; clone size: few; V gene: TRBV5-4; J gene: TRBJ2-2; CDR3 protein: ASSLVPDKLDGELF
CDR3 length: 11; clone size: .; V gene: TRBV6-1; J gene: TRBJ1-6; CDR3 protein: ASSETGFSPLH
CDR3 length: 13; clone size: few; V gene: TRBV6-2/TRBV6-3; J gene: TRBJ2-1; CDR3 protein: ASLKTFYSYNEQF
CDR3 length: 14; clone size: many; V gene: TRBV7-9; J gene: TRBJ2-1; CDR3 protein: ASSSSSGGGVGEQF
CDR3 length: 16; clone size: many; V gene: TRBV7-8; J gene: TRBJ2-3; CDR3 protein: ASSSPPEGAYLTDTQY
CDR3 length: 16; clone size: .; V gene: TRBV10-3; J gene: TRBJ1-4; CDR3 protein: AISESGVVTPTNEKLF
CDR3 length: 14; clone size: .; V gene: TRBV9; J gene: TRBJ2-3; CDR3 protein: ASSVSVGGVTDTQY
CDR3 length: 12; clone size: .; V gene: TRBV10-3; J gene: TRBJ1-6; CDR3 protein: AIRDEWWNSPLH
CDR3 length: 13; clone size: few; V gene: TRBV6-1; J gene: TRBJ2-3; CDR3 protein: ASNGLAKTSDTQY